These 24 T cell receptor beta chains were sequenced from one sample in a study of blood T cells in healthy people across ages. With a J-beta primer mix and a sample-barcoded 5' primer, a second PCR ran 7 to 11 cycles. MiXCR was run by TCRdb on the 5' RACE reads, yielding one entry per CDR3 protein. The sample includes about 1,400,000 distinct CDR3 sequences, roughly 40% seen only once; the top ten take roughly 7.9%. The sample consisted of blood. The receptors were sampled from a woman aged 18 to 35 in good health.

As for this clonotype: A junction boundary mismatches the germline segment, possibly from a read error. The chain is built from TRBV27 and TRBJ1-4; D unclear. Germline V gene lookup returns CDR1 MNHEY and CDR2 SMNVEV (reference sequence). CDR3 size: 13 residues. In DNA form, the CDR3 reads TGTACCAGCAGTTCCAACAATAATGAAAAACTGTTTTTT. Protein sequence: CTSSSNNNEKLFF.

J is TRBJ2-1 and V is TRBV27; TRBD1 or TRBD2 may be the D gene (7 bases each). The CDR3 is 15 residues long. The ends were cut back, 1 base at V and 10 bases at J, with 17 bases in the middle. Germline-derived CDR1 and CDR2 are MNHEY and SMNVEV (reference sequence). In nucleotides, the CDR3 is TGTGCCAGCAGTTTATTAGGCAGGGGGGGTTACGAGCAGTTCTTC. As protein: CASSLLGRGGYEQFF.

This clonotype was detected only a few times. The CDR3 here is CASSFGQGAHEQYF. The CDR3 bases are TGTGCCAGCAGTTTCGGACAGGGGGCTCACGAGCAGTACTTC. This sequence joins TRBV6-6 and TRBJ2-7; 11 bases map to TRBD1. V lost 4 bases, J lost 5 bases, and 4 bases stayed unmatched. CDR3 length: 14 amino acids. Per the germline V gene, CDR1 is MNHNY and CDR2 is SVGAGI (reference sequence).

This clonotype was observed a few times. This chain joins TRBV4-1 and TRBJ1-2; D remains ambiguous. This CDR3 has 14 residues. With 1 base removed from V and 4 bases from J, the gap between germline ends came to 10 bases. Germline loops: CDR1 MGHRA, CDR2 YSYEKL. The CDR3 sequence is CASSQGKGSYGYTF. The CDR3 nucleotides read TGCGCCAGCAGCCAAGGCAAGGGCAGCTATGGCTACACCTTC.

This clonotype was found a few times. The junction does not match germline at one end; this may be a read error. V usage is TRBV5-1 and J usage is TRBJ1-2; weak D call: TRBD1 (5 bases). CDR3 length equals 14 residues. In germline, CDR1 is SGHRS, CDR2 YFSETQ. Written as DNA, the CDR3 is TGTGCCAGCAGCTTAGGGGCGGTGAACTATGGCTACACCTTC. It yields the protein CASSLGAVNYGYTF.

A single count supports this clonotype. V and J are TRBV12-3 or TRBV12-4 and TRBJ2-1; D is possibly TRBD1 (6 bases). The assigned J gene may be wrong: the sequence end matches TRBJ2-7 better. CDR3 size: 18 residues. CDR3 protein: CASSFLGTTGGSYNEQYF. The CDR3 DNA reads as TGTGCCAGCAGTTTCCTAGGGACAACTGGGGGCTCCTACAATGAGCAGTACTTC.

A word on this clonotype: Given a much more abundant clone one base away, this may be a read error. The rearrangement links TRBV5-1 to TRBJ2-5; 8 positions agree with TRBD2. V trimming: 7 bases; J trimming: 11 bases; junction bases outside the gene matches: 19. Germline V gene lookup returns CDR1 SGHRS and CDR2 YFSETQ. The CDR3 totals 15 residues. Here the CDR3 reads CASGAGLVSDNEQYF. The CDR3 DNA reads as TGCGCCAGCGGCGCGGGACTAGTGAGCGACAATGAGCAGTACTTC.

The rearrangement joins TRBV6-1 to TRBJ1-1; 8 bases agree with TRBD1. The length of the CDR3 is 14 residues. The J segment lost 0 bases and the V segment lost 10 bases, leaving 7 bases of the junction unmatched. Germline CDR1 reads MNHNS; CDR2 reads SASEGT. The CDR3 reads CATFQGALNTEAFF. The CDR3 DNA follows: TGTGCCACCTTTCAGGGGGCACTGAACACTGAAGCTTTCTTT.

A word on this clonotype: The junction and the germline gene differ at one end; a read error may be behind it. The chain combines TRBV20-1 with TRBJ1-1; 11 positions agree with TRBD1. Germline V gives CDR1 DFQATT, CDR2 SNEGSKA (reference sequence). The CDR3 length is 17 residues. The CDR3 is CSARSISRDRGNTEAFF. The CDR3 nucleotides read TGCAGTGCTAGATCCATAAGCCGGGACAGGGGGAACACCGAAGCTTTCTTT.

A few counts support this clonotype. The V and J genes are TRBV27 and TRBJ2-1, with 7 nucleotides matching TRBD2. The DNA matches TRBJ2-7 better at its end, which makes the J call doubtful. This CDR3 contains 14 residues. From germline, CDR1 is MNHEY and CDR2 SMNVEV (reference sequence). This chain's CDR3 is CASKDPGLYNEQYF. In DNA form, the CDR3 reads TGTGCCAGCAAGGACCCGGGACTATACAATGAGCAGTACTTC.

This clonotype was found a few times. This chain links TRBV10-3 with TRBJ1-4; D perhaps matches TRBD1 (5 bases). The CDR3 runs 14 residues. Trimming removed 2 bases at V and 5 bases at J, with 9 bases between. CDR1 ENHRY and CDR2 SYGVKD come from the germline V gene. This CDR3 reads CAISEPRQNEKLFF. DNA for the CDR3: TGTGCCATCAGTGAGCCGCGACAGAATGAAAAACTGTTTTTT.

This clonotype was seen repeatedly, ten times or more. This chain uses TRBV6-2 or TRBV6-3 with TRBJ2-3; D is uncertain. CDR1 MNHEY and CDR2 SVGEGT come from the germline V gene. The CDR3 extends over 11 amino acids. The V gene lost 10 bases and the J gene lost 0 bases, with 5 bases spanning the gap. CDR3 DNA sequence: TGTGCCACGACTAGCACAGATACGCAGTATTTT. This encodes CATTSTDTQYF.

The chain uses TRBV7-9 and TRBJ1-2, with 8 bases identical to TRBD1. The CDR3 loop spans 15 amino acids. The germline CDR1 and CDR2 sequences are SEHNR and FQNEAQ (reference sequence). V gave up 5 bases and J gave up 0 bases; unmatched junction bases: 5. CDR3 DNA: TGTGCCAGCAGCCCCTGGACAGGGACTAACTATGGCTACACCTTC. It is translated as CASSPWTGTNYGYTF.

V is TRBV6-5 and J is TRBJ2-4, with D unresolved. The length of the CDR3 is 15 residues. The V gene lost 0 bases and the J gene lost 4 bases, with 10 bases spanning the gap. Germline CDR1 MNHEY, CDR2 SVGAGI. The DNA of the CDR3 is TGTGCCAGCAGTTACTCGTGGGCGGAGAAAAACATTCAGTACTTC. Its translation is CASSYSWAEKNIQYF.

This clonotype turned up a few times. V is TRBV20-1 and J is TRBJ1-4, with D possibly being TRBD1 (6 bases). This CDR3 has 15 residues. Germline CDR1 and CDR2: DFQATT and SNEGSKA (reference sequence). Trimming cost V 5 bases and J 3 bases, with 16 bases left between them. CDR3 nucleotides: TGCAGTGCTTACCCAACAGGGTCCTCTAATGAAAAACTGTTTTTT. Its protein is CSAYPTGSSNEKLFF.

The V call is TRBV3-1, the J call TRBJ1-2; 7 nucleotides line up with TRBD1. Germline V CDR1 and CDR2: LGHDT, YNNKEL (reference sequence). This CDR3 comprises 15 residues. V was clipped by 11 bases and J by 4 bases; unmatched bases: 16. The CDR3 loop is CAASGLGDRSYGYTF. The CDR3 DNA sequence: TGTGCCGCCTCGGGACTCGGGGACAGATCCTATGGCTACACCTTC.

This clonotype showed up just once. The chain couples TRBV29-1 to TRBJ1-1, with unresolved D. Trimming stripped 4 bases from V and 0 bases from J, with 9 bases between. CDR3 length equals 13 residues. Germline V gives CDR1 SQVTM, CDR2 ANQGSEA. Here the CDR3 DNA reads TGCAGCGTTGTTGAGGACCTGAACACTGAAGCTTTCTTT. Translating gives CSVVEDLNTEAFF.

This clonotype was counted between two and nine times. The chain is built from TRBV20-1 and TRBJ1-5; 8 nucleotides align to TRBD1. Germline values: CDR1 DFQATT, CDR2 SNEGSKA (reference sequence). Trimming took 5 bases from V and 2 from J; bases not matched to a gene: 5. This CDR3 region has 14 residues. The DNA for the CDR3 is TGCAGTGCTCCTGACAGGGGAGGCAATCAGCCCCAGCATTTT. It is translated as CSAPDRGGNQPQHF.

For this clonotype: An end of the junction does not agree with germline; a read error may underlie this. V usage is TRBV20-1 and J usage is TRBJ2-7, with 8 positions matching TRBD1. This CDR3 region has 14 residues. CDR1 is DFQATT, CDR2 SNEGSKA, per germline (reference sequence). The CDR3 region has the DNA TGCAGTGCTAGTGCCGCAGGGGGCTCCCACGAGCAGTACTTC. Translating it yields CSASAAGGSHEQYF.

The chain links TRBV6-5 to TRBJ1-4, with a possible D match to TRBD1 (6 bases). This CDR3 region has 14 residues. V was trimmed by 2 bases and J by 7 bases, leaving 11 bases between them. Per the germline V gene, CDR1 is MNHEY and CDR2 is SVGAGI. CDR3 amino acids: CASSYGGLGEKLFF. Here the CDR3 DNA reads TGTGCCAGCAGTTACGGGGGCTTAGGTGAAAAACTGTTTTTT.

Remarks on this clonotype: Germline and junction disagree at one end, which may indicate a read error. This rearrangement joins TRBV5-1 to TRBJ2-3; 8 bases are a match to TRBD2. Per the germline V gene, CDR1 is SGHRS and CDR2 is YFSETQ. This CDR3 spans 14 amino acids. The CDR3, as DNA: TGCGCCGGCAGCGGGGGACTAGGCACAGATACGCAGTATTTT. It translates to CAGSGGLGTDTQYF.

This clonotype occurred a few times. The chain uses TRBV4-1 and TRBJ1-2; no reliable D call. V gave up 1 base and J gave up 4 bases, with 10 bases separating them. The CDR3 has 14 amino acids. Looked up from germline, CDR1 is MGHRA and CDR2 is YSYEKL. CDR3 in amino acids: CASSQGLGSYGYTF. The CDR3 DNA is TGCGCCAGCAGCCAAGGACTAGGGAGCTATGGCTACACCTTC.

Ten or more counts support this clonotype. V gene TRBV4-1 combines with J gene TRBJ2-7, with 7 bases aligning to TRBD1. The ends lost 0 bases at V and 3 bases at J; junction bases unmatched: 11. The CDR3 is 17 residues long. Germline values: CDR1 MGHRA, CDR2 YSYEKL. CDR3 DNA sequence: TGCGCCAGCAGCCAAGATAAGAAAACAGGGGCGGTCTACGAGCAGTACTTC. It is translated as CASSQDKKTGAVYEQYF.

This clonotype was observed a handful of times. The V call is TRBV10-3, the J call TRBJ2-1; 9 bases align to TRBD1. Losses at the gene ends were 10 bases for V and 9 bases for J; bases not matched to a gene: 16. Germline loops: CDR1 ENHRY, CDR2 SYGVKD. CDR3 length: 15 amino acids. The CDR3: CATQAGTGLLGEQFF. CDR3 DNA sequence: TGTGCCACCCAGGCCGGGACAGGGCTCCTGGGTGAGCAGTTCTTC.